These 5 T cell receptor beta chains came from one sample sequenced in a study of shared clonotypes between healthy human individuals. Sequenced by immunoSEQ multiplex PCR; TCRdb stores in-frame clones only, minus some. The repertoire consists of around 2,000,000 clones, with over 85% occurring once and the leading ten covering 0.1% to 0.15%. What was sequenced was naive CD4+ T cells sorted from blood. Stated subset: CD45RA+ positively selected. Receptors originate from a man between 18 and 35 years old in good health.

In the case of this clone: The sample carries other DNA sequences with the same CDR3. The chain combines TRBV5-1 with TRBJ2-3, with D possibly being TRBD1 (5 bases). The CDR3 spans 13 residues. Trimming stripped 2 bases from V and 2 bases from J, with 6 bases between. CDR1 SGHRS and CDR2 YFSETQ come from the germline V gene. CDR3 residues: CASSLGDTDTQYF. The CDR3 region has the DNA TGCGCCAGCAGCTTAGGGGACACAGATACGCAGTATTTT.

Note on this clone: This sample includes further DNA sequences coding for the same CDR3. The chain has TRBV7-9 and TRBJ1-2, with 9 bases fitting TRBD1. The CDR3 contains 13 residues. CDR1 and CDR2 (germline): SEHNR, FQNEAQ (reference sequence). The J segment lost 6 bases and the V segment lost 2 bases, leaving 1 base of the junction unmatched. This CDR3 is CASSLRTGDGYTF. The CDR3 DNA is TGTGCCAGCAGCTTAAGGACAGGGGATGGCTACACCTTC.

This CDR3 is CASSPGTSGGALRRNEQFF. The DNA for the CDR3 is TGTGCCAGCTCCCCGGGGACTAGCGGGGGGGCGCTTAGACGGAATGAGCAGTTCTTC. This rearrangement joins TRBV18 to TRBJ2-1, with 16 bases that match TRBD2. Unmatched junction bases numbered 15, after V lost 6 bases and J lost 7 bases. Germline CDR1 is KGHSH and CDR2 is LQKENI. The CDR3 totals 19 residues.

Only one count was recorded for this clone. The sample carries other DNA sequences with the same CDR3. The V gene is TRBV20-1, the J gene TRBJ2-5, with unresolved D. The germline V and J ends were trimmed by 0 bases and 5 bases, with 4 bases remaining between them. CDR1 DFQATT and CDR2 SNEGSKA come from the germline V gene (reference sequence). The CDR3 length is 11 residues. CDR3 residues: CSAREGETQYF. Here the CDR3 DNA reads TGCAGTGCTAGAGAGGGGGAGACCCAGTACTTC.

V and J are TRBV5-4 and TRBJ1-3, with 10 bases that match TRBD1. The V segment lost 4 bases and the J segment 4 bases; nucleotides outside the gene matches: 8. Germline CDR1 is SGHNT and CDR2 is YYREEE (reference sequence). The CDR3 has 16 residues. The CDR3 DNA follows: TGTGCCAGCAGCCCGGGACAGGGGAAGGCAGGAAACACCATATATTTT. Protein sequence: CASSPGQGKAGNTIYF.